This T cell receptor (beta chain) comes out of a study of T cell responses to AZD1222 COVID-19 vaccine. Study-wide findings and caveats: Donors, mostly white British, included more females; clonal diversity was possibly underestimated.

Concerning this clone itself: Its target is not known.

Produced via immunoSEQ multiplex PCR; TCRdb's table is partial and in-frame only. Counted here are 250,000 to 300,000 clones, roughly 93% occurring once; the ten biggest clones make up 0.55%. The germline V and J ends were trimmed by 2 bases and 2 bases, with 10 bases remaining between them. Looked up from germline, CDR1 is SNHLY and CDR2 is FYNNEI. This CDR3 has 15 amino acids. The specimen comprised peripheral blood, sampled 28 days after the second AZD1222 dose. The receptor's source is an adult who received the AZD1222 COVID-19 vaccine. The chain recombines TRBV2 with TRBJ1-5, with D unclear. Here the CDR3 DNA reads TGTGCCAGCAGTGAATTAATAGAGGGCAATCAGCCCCAGCATTTT. This codes for CASSELIEGNQPQHF.